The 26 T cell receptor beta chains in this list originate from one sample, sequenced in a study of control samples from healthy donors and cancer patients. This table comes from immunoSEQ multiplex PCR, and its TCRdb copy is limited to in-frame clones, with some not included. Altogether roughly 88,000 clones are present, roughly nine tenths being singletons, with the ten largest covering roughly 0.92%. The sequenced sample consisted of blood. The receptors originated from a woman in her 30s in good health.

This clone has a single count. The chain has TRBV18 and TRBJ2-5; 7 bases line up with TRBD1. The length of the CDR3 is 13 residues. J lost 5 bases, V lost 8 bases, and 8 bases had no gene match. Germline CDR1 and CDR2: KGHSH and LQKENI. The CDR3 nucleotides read TGTGCCAGCGAGAGGGGGCGCGGGGAGACCCAGTACTTC. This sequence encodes CASERGRGETQYF.

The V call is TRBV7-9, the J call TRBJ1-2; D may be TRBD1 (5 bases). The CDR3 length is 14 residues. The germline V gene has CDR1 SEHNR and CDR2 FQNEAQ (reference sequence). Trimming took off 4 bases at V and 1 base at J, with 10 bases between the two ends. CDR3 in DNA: TGTGCCAGCAGCTCTCAGGGTGTTAACTATGGCTACACCTTC. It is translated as CASSSQGVNYGYTF.

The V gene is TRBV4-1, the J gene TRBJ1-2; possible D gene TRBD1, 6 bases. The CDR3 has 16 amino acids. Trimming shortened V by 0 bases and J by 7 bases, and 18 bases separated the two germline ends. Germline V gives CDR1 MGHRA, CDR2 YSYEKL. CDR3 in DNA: TGCGCCAGCAGCCAAGATATAGGGGGGCCGCGGCGTGGCTACACCTTC. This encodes CASSQDIGGPRRGYTF.

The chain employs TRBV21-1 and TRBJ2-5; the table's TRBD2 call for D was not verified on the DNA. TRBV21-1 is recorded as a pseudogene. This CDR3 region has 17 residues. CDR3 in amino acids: CASSKALAGMRQETQYF. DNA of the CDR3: TGTGCCAGCAGCAAAGCGCTAGCGGGGATGCGGCAAGAGACCCAGTACTTC.

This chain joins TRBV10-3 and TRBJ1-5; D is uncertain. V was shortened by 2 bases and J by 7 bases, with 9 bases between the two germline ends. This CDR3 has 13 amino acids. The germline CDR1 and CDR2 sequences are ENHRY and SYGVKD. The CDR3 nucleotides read TGTGCCATCAGTGAGATGGGTATCCAGCCCCAGCATTTT. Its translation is CAISEMGIQPQHF.

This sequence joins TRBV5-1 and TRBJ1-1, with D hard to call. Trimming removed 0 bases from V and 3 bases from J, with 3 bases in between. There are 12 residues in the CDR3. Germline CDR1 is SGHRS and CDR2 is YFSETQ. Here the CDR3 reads CASSLEYTEAFF. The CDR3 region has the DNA TGCGCCAGCAGCTTGGAGTACACTGAAGCTTTCTTT.

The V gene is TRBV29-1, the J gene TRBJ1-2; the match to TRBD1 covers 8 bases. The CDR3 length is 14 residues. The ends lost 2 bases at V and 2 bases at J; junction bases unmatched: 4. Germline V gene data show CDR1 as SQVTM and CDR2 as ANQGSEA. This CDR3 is CSVENRGNNYGYTF. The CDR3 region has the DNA TGCAGCGTTGAAAACAGGGGGAACAACTATGGCTACACCTTC.

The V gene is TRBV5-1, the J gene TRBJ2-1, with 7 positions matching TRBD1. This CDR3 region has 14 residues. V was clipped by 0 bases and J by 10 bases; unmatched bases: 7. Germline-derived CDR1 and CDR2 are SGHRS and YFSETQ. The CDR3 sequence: CASSLVSGGWEQFF. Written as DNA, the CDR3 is TGCGCCAGCAGCTTGGTGTCAGGGGGTTGGGAGCAGTTCTTC.

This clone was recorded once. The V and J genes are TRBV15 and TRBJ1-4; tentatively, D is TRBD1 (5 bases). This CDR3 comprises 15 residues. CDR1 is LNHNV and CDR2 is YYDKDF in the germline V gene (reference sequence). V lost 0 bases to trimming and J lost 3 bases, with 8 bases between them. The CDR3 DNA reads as TGTGCCACCAGCAGAGAGCGGGGGGCTAATGAAAAACTGTTTTTT. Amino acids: CATSRERGANEKLFF.

The CDR3 loop reads CASSYRGEKLFF. The CDR3 bases are TGTGCCAGCAGCTACAGGGGCGAAAAACTGTTTTTT. This chain links TRBV7-6 with TRBJ1-4, with 7 positions matching TRBD1. The CDR3 spans 12 residues. V dropped 4 bases and J dropped 8; count of bases not matched to a gene: 1. CDR1 SGHVS and CDR2 FNYEAQ come from the germline V gene. The full variable domain, its missing parts supplied by reference TRBV7-6 and TRBJ1-4, is GAGVSQSPRYKVTKRGQDVALRCDPISGHVSLYWYRQALGQGPEFLTYFNYEAQQDKSGLPNDRFSAERPEGSISTLTIQRTEQRDSAMYRCASSYRGEKLFFGSGTQLSVL.

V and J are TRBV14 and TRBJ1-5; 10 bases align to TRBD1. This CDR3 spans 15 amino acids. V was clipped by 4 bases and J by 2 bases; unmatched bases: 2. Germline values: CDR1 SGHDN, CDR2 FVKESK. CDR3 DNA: TGTGCCAGCAGCCCGGGGACAGGGGGCAATCAGCCCCAGCATTTT. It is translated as CASSPGTGGNQPQHF.

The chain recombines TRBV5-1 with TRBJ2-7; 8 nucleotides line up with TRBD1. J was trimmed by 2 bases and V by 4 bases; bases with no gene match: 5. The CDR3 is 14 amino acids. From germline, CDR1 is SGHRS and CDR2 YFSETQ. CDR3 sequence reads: CASSPGTGPYEQYF. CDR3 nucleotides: TGCGCCAGCAGCCCTGGGACAGGACCCTACGAGCAGTACTTC.

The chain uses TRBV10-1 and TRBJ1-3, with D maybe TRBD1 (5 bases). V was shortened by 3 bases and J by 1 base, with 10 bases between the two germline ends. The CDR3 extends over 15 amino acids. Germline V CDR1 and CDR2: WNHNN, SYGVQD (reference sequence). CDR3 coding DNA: TGCGCCAGCAGTGACGGAGGGACTTCTGGAAACACCATATATTTT. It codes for CASSDGGTSGNTIYF.

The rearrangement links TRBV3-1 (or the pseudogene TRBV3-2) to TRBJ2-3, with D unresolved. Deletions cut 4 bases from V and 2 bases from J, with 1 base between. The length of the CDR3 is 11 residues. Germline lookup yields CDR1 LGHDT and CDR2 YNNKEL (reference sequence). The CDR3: CASSLTDTQYF. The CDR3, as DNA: TGTGCCAGCAGCCTCACAGATACGCAGTATTTT.

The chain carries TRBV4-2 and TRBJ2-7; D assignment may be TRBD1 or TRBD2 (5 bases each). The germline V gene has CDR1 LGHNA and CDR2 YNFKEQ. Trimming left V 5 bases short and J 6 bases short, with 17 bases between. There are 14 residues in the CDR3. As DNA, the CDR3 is TGTGCCAGCAGCTCCGGGACCCTACAAGGCGAGCAGTACTTC. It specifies CASSSGTLQGEQYF.

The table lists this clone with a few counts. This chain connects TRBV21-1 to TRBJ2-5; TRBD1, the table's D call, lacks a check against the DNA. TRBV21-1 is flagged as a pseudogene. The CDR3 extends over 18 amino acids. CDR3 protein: CASSKDGTGRPEGETQYF. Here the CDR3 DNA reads TGTGCCAGCAGCAAAGATGGGACAGGGCGCCCCGAGGGAGAGACCCAGTACTTC.

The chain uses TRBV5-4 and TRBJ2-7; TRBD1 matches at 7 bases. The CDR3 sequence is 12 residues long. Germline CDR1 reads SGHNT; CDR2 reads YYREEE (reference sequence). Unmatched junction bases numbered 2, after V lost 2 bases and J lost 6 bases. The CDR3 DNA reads TGTGCCAGCAGCTTCAGGGGGAGCGAGCAGTACTTC. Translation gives CASSFRGSEQYF.

CDR3 residues: CASSLAGGQRNSPLHF. The DNA for the CDR3 is TGTGCCAGCAGCTTGGCCGGGGGACAGAGAAATTCACCCCTCCACTTT. V and J are TRBV5-6 and TRBJ1-6, with TRBD1 matching 7 bases. Germline V gene sequence: CDR1 SGHDT, CDR2 YYEEEE. The CDR3 is 16 amino acids. V shed 0 bases, J shed 7 bases, and the junction held 7 bases outside the gene matches.

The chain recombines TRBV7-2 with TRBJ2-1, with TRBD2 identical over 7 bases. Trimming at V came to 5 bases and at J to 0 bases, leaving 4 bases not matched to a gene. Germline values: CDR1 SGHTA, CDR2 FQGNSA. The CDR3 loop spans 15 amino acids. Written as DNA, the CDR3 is TGTGCCAGCAGCCTCCGGACTAGCTCCTACAATGAGCAGTTCTTC. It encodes CASSLRTSSYNEQFF.

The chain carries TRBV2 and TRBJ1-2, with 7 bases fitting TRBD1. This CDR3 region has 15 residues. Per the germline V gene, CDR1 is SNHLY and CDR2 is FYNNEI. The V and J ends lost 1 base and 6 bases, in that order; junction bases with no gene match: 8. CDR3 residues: CASSEGQGRSHGYTF. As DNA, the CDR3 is TGTGCCAGCAGTGAAGGACAGGGACGGTCCCATGGCTACACCTTC. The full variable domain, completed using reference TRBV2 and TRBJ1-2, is EPEVTQTPSHQVTQMGQEVILRCVPISNHLYFYWYRQILGQKVEFLVSFYNNEISEKSEIFDDQFSVERPDGSNFTLKIRSTKLEDSAMYFCASSEGQGRSHGYTFGSGTRLTVV.

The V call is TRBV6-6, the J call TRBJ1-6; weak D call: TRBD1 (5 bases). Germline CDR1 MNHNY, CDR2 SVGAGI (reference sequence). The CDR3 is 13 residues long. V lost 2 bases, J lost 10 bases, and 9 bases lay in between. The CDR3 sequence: CASSYGQGSPLHF. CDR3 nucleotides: TGTGCCAGCAGTTACGGTCAGGGATCACCCCTCCACTTT.

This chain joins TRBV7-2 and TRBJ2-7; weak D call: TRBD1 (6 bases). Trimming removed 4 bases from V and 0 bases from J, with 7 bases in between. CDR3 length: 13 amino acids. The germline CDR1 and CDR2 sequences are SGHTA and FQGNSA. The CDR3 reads CASSWTASYEQYF. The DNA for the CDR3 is TGTGCCAGCAGCTGGACAGCCTCCTACGAGCAGTACTTC. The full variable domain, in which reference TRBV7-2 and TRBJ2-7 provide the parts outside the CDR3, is GAGVSQSPSNKVTEKGKDVELRCDPISGHTALYWYRQSLGQGLEFLIYFQGNSAPDKSGLPSDRFSAERTGGSVSTLTIQRTQQEDSAVYLCASSWTASYEQYFGPGTRLTVT.

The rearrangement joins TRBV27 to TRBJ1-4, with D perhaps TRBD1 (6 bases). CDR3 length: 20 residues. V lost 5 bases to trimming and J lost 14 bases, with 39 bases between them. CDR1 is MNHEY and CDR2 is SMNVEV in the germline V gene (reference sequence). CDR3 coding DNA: TGTGCCAGCAGTCCCCAGGTGTGGGGGCCTACCACCCCCTCTCCTTTGGGCCTGTTTTTT. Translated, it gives CASSPQVWGPTTPSPLGLFF.

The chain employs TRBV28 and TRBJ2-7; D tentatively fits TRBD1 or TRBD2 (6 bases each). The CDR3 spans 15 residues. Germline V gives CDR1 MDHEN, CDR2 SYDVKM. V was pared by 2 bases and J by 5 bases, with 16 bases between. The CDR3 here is CASSLRGARVDEQYF. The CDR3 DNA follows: TGTGCCAGCAGTTTAAGGGGGGCCAGGGTGGACGAGCAGTACTTC.

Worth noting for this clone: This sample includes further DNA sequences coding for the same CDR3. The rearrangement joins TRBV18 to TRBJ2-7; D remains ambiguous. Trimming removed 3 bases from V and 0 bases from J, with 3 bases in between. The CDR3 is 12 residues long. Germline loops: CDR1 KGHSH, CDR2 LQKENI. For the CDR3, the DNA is TGTGCCAGCTCACCCTCCTCCTACGAGCAGTACTTC. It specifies CASSPSSYEQYF.

The chain's CDR3 is CASSEAGYGNSPLHF. The CDR3 nucleotides are TGTGCCAGCAGTGAGGCAGGGTACGGTAATTCACCCCTCCACTTT. This rearrangement joins TRBV6-1 to TRBJ1-6; tentatively, D is TRBD1 (5 bases). The length of the CDR3 is 15 residues. Trimming took 3 bases from V and 6 from J, leaving 12 bases between them. CDR1 MNHNS and CDR2 SASEGT come from the germline V gene.